The T cell receptor beta chain under discussion was sequenced for a study of post-analysis software for immune sequencing data. Overall study: In terms of disease course, relapsing-remitting, secondary progressive and progressive-relapsing multiple sclerosis were included. Study-level points and caveats: The authors found that F measure strongly co-clustered same-batch samples. The five TRBV segments detected at higher frequency in patients than in controls included TRBV5-6, TRBV5-1 and TRBV20-1. People with multiple sclerosis had a significantly lower normalized Chao1 diversity than controls did.

This clonotype has just a few counts. Its antigen is not identified. Each TCR beta cDNA library carried unique molecular identifiers. Yield was roughly 0.5 million cDNA molecules from roughly 0.93 to 9.6 million T cells. TCRdb redid the calling of the PCR reads with MiXCR, one entry per CDR3 protein. The sample lists a few hundred thousand distinct CDR3 sequences, approximately 42% occurring once. The CDR3 length is 16 residues. Per germline, CDR1 DFQATT and CDR2 SNEGSKA (reference sequence). J lost 4 bases, V lost 1 base, and 7 bases had no gene match. Sequences were obtained from blood. The chain couples TRBV20-1 to TRBJ2-1; 10 bases match TRBD2. The source is a girl aged 2 to 10 with multiple sclerosis. The CDR3 DNA reads TGCAGTGCTAGAGCCCGGACTAGCGGCGCTTACAATGAGCAGTTCTTC. Encoded protein: CSARARTSGAYNEQFF.